What follows are 6 T cell receptor beta chains derived from one specimen sequenced in a study of vaccination effects on CD4 cells after COVID-19. These receptors lack a known antigen. Clones were read by immunoSEQ multiplex PCR, and TCRdb kept only the in-frame ones, dropping some. The table includes fewer than 65,000 clones, about four fifths detected once. Under the ViraFEST assay, PBMC were stimulated with viral peptide pools so that antigen-specific CD4+ T cells expanded. Sequencing was performed afterwards. Culturing for 9 to 10 days preceded CD4+ T cell isolation. The input for sequencing was CD4+ T cells from PBMCs cultured with HCoV-229E spike peptides, taken before COVID-19 vaccination. All receptors come from a human donor who received a COVID-19 vaccine.

The chain links TRBV5-5 to TRBJ1-1; no clear D gene. Germline CDR1 and CDR2: SGHKS and YYEKEE (reference sequence). The CDR3 is made up of 16 amino acids. V gave up 0 bases and J gave up 0 bases, with 12 bases separating them. The CDR3: CASSLVNMGLNTEAFF. The CDR3 DNA sequence: TGTGCCAGCAGCTTGGTAAATATGGGGTTGAACACTGAAGCTTTCTTT.

The chain uses TRBV7-3 and TRBJ2-2; D ambiguous. V lost 10 bases and J 5 bases, leaving 14 bases between the germline ends. The CDR3 contains 13 residues. Per the germline V gene, CDR1 is SGHTA and CDR2 is FQGTGA. The CDR3 spells CATKMGLTGELFF. CDR3 DNA: TGTGCCACTAAAATGGGCTTGACCGGGGAGCTGTTTTTT. Supplemented by reference TRBV7-3 and TRBJ2-2, the full variable domain reads GAGVSQTPSNKVTEKGKYVELRCDPISGHTALYWYRQSLGQGPEFLIYFQGTGAADDSGLPNDRFFAVRPEGSVSTLKIQRTERGDSAVYLCATKMGLTGELFFGEGSRLTVL.

This clone was detected a few times. The gene calls are TRBV27 and TRBJ1-4, with 10 nucleotides matching TRBD1. The CDR3 is 15 amino acids. The ends lost 5 bases at V and 8 bases at J; junction bases unmatched: 8. Germline V gene lookup returns CDR1 MNHEY and CDR2 SMNVEV (reference sequence). CDR3 bases: TGTGCCAGCAGTCTCTCCGGGACAGGGGCAGAAAAACTGTTTTTT. Encoded protein: CASSLSGTGAEKLFF.

This clone showed up just once. The chain carries TRBV9 and TRBJ2-5; possible D gene TRBD2, 6 bases. The germline V gene has CDR1 SGDLS and CDR2 YYNGEE. V was cut by 7 bases and J by 5 bases, with 18 bases left in between. This CDR3 is 14 amino acids long. The CDR3 DNA follows: TGTGCCAGCGGAGGGGCTAGCTTTAGGGAGACCCAGTACTTC. Translating it yields CASGGASFRETQYF.

This rearrangement joins TRBV29-1 to TRBJ2-2; D gene ambiguous. Trimming removed 4 bases at V and 0 bases at J, with 9 bases between. In germline, CDR1 is SQVTM, CDR2 ANQGSEA. This CDR3 spans 14 amino acids. CDR3 in amino acids: CSVGGSANTGELFF. The CDR3 DNA sequence: TGCAGCGTTGGGGGATCCGCGAACACCGGGGAGCTGTTTTTT.

This clone was detected a few times. This chain connects TRBV25-1 to TRBJ2-1; 10 bases map to TRBD2. The CDR3 contains 17 residues. V trimming: 2 bases; J trimming: 5 bases; junction bases outside the gene matches: 9. Germline lookup yields CDR1 MGHDK and CDR2 SYGVNS. The CDR3 DNA reads as TGTGCCAGCAGTGAAGCGAGGCTCCTAGCGGGGGACAATGAGCAGTTCTTC. Encoded protein: CASSEARLLAGDNEQFF. The full variable domain, in which reference TRBV25-1 and TRBJ2-1 provide the parts outside the CDR3, is EADIYQTPRYLVIGTGKKITLECSQTMGHDKMYWYQQDPGMELHLIHYSYGVNSTEKGDLSSESTVSRIRTEHFPLTLESARPSHTSQYLCASSEARLLAGDNEQFFGPGTRLTVL.